The T cell receptor (beta chain) described here comes from a study of cytomegalovirus exposure and HLA in healthy donors. 13 Jbeta primers and 60 Vbeta primers were used for the PCR. Sequencing was performed with immunoSEQ multiplex PCR; in TCRdb, only in-frame clones are kept and a portion is missing. The sample holds under 200,000 clones; roughly 81% are singletons and the top ten take around 13%. General observations from the study: A later analysis reportedly identified an Asian-associated ancestry cluster as carrying fewer N-insertions than the approximately 730-donor mean. The records held CMV serostatus as the only immune exposure information.

Points on this clone: Antigen unknown.

Participants comprised healthy donors of bone marrow. Trimming at V came to 5 bases and at J to 3 bases, leaving 1 base not matched to a gene. CDR1 SGHTA and CDR2 FQGNSA come from the germline V gene. CDR3 length equals 13 residues. The TCR comes from a woman between 45 and 60 years old in good health and CMV-seronegative. The chain couples TRBV7-2 to TRBJ2-5; 9 bases are shared with TRBD1. The source material was PBMCs. CDR3 nucleotides: TGTGCCAGCAGCCGGACAGGGGAAGAGACCCAGTACTTC. Amino acid sequence: CASSRTGEETQYF.